The present entry profiles one T cell receptor (beta chain) with its context. Both subsets, CD45RA+ naive and CD45RA-negative memory, were split from the CD4+ cells. The data were obtained in a study of shared clonotypes between healthy human individuals. Once extracted for a subset, genomic DNA was divided evenly among several immunoSEQ plates. The repertoire was sequenced with immunoSEQ multiplex PCR; TCRdb's copy has only in-frame clones and lacks some. The sample lists roughly 2.2 million clones; roughly 93% were seen once. The CDR3 totals 14 residues. V dropped 5 bases and J dropped 4 bases, with 11 bases sitting between them. The germline V gene has CDR1 WNHNN and CDR2 SYGVQD (reference sequence).

The sequence derives from a man between 18 and 29 years old in good health. Some clones in this sample may be carry-over from other donors' samples. Material: naive CD4+ T cells from PBMCs. Regarding subset: CD45RA+ positively selected. The chain recombines TRBV10-1 with TRBJ2-2; D is ambiguous. The CDR3 region is CASSFERITGELFF. The DNA for the CDR3 is TGCGCCAGCAGTTTTGAGAGGATCACCGGGGAGCTGTTTTTT.